Sequencing of this T cell receptor beta chain was carried out in a study of cytomegalovirus exposure and HLA in healthy donors. V lost 2 bases and J lost 4; bases outside the gene matches: 5. This CDR3 is 15 amino acids long. Germline-derived CDR1 and CDR2 are MNHEY and SVGAGI. PCR involved 60 Vbeta and 13 Jbeta primers. The protocol was immunoSEQ multiplex PCR, while the TCRdb copy is restricted to in-frame clones and leaves out a portion. Among about 160,000 clones listed, roughly 76% were seen once. The chain uses TRBV6-5 and TRBJ2-7, with 10 nucleotides matching TRBD1. The clonotype originates from a woman aged 50 to 60 in good health and CMV-seronegative. Sample: PBMCs. This CDR3 is CASSYKGQGMYEQYF. CDR3 coding DNA: TGTGCCAGCAGTTACAAGGGACAGGGGATGTACGAGCAGTACTTC.